The 13 T cell receptor beta chains in this list originate from one sample, sequenced in a study of blood T cells in healthy people across ages. Through a sample-barcoded 5' primer and a J-beta primer mix, a second PCR was run for roughly 6 to 12 cycles. In TCRdb, the 5' RACE reads were re-called with MiXCR into one record per CDR3 protein. This table has over a million distinct CDR3 sequences, 42% appearing once. Input material: blood. The receptor source for this set is a woman between 18 and 30 years old in good health.

V is TRBV12-3 or TRBV12-4 and J is TRBJ2-1; tentative D call: TRBD1 (5 bases). This CDR3 contains 15 residues. The V end lost 2 bases, the J end lost 13 bases, and 21 bases lay between the germline ends. The CDR3, as DNA: TGTGCCAGCAGTTTAACGAGACAGAGCCAAGAGACCCAGTTCTTC. This codes for CASSLTRQSQETQFF.

This rearrangement joins TRBV20-1 to TRBJ2-1, with D perhaps matching TRBD2 (6 bases). Matching the DNA end better, TRBJ2-7 makes the J call doubtful. The CDR3 spans 16 residues. Germline loops: CDR1 DFQATT, CDR2 SNEGSKA (reference sequence). CDR3 protein: CSARDRGAGSYNEQYF. For the CDR3, the DNA is TGCAGTGCTAGAGATAGGGGAGCGGGCTCCTACAATGAGCAGTACTTC.

The J gene is TRBJ2-7, the V gene TRBV3-1; D gene unclear. CDR1 and CDR2 (germline): LGHDT, YNNKEL (reference sequence). Trimming left V 0 bases short and J 7 bases short, with 16 bases between. This CDR3 has 15 residues. The CDR3 spells CASSQELPSDNEQYF. In DNA, the CDR3 is TGTGCCAGCAGCCAAGAACTCCCTTCGGATAATGAGCAGTACTTC.

The CDR3: CASSSHKGGMNTEAFF. CDR3 coding DNA: TGTGCCAGCAGCTCCCACAAAGGCGGGATGAACACTGAAGCTTTCTTT. This rearrangement joins TRBV7-2 to TRBJ1-1; D not resolved. V was pared by 4 bases and J by 0 bases, with 15 bases between. The germline V gene encodes CDR1 SGHTA and CDR2 FQGNSA. The CDR3 sequence is 16 residues long.

The chain employs TRBV25-1 and TRBJ1-2; TRBD1 matches 7 bases. Germline CDR1 reads MGHDK; CDR2 reads SYGVNS. The CDR3 runs to 16 residues. J was trimmed by 3 bases and V by 0 bases; bases with no gene match: 7. CDR3 DNA sequence: TGTGCCAGCAGTGAATACCCGAGGGGGCGTGACTATGGCTACACCTTC. It translates to CASSEYPRGRDYGYTF.

This clonotype appeared once. This rearrangement joins TRBV20-1 to TRBJ2-1; D is uncertain. The tail of the sequence fits TRBJ2-7 better, so the J call may be wrong. CDR3 length equals 15 residues. Germline CDR1 and CDR2: DFQATT and SNEGSKA (reference sequence). CDR3 loop: CSAPSYSSSYNEQYF. CDR3 nucleotides: TGCAGTGCTCCGTCTTACTCCAGCTCCTACAATGAGCAGTACTTC.

The sample holds a few counts of this clonotype. The V call is TRBV7-2, the J call TRBJ1-2, with TRBD1 as a possible D gene (5 bases). Looked up from germline, CDR1 is SGHTA and CDR2 is FQGNSA. The ends were cut back, 5 bases at V and 0 bases at J, with 13 bases in the middle. The CDR3 has 15 amino acids. The CDR3 sequence is CASSLGGTTNYGYTF. The DNA of the CDR3 is TGTGCCAGCAGCCTTGGGGGGACGACTAACTATGGCTACACCTTC.

This clonotype turned up a few times. This chain connects TRBV28 to TRBJ1-6, with D unresolved. The V end was cut by 6 bases, the J end by 0 bases, with 9 bases between. CDR1 is MDHEN and CDR2 is SYDVKM in the germline V gene. CDR3 length equals 15 residues. This CDR3 reads CASSALSSYNSPLHF. The CDR3 region has the DNA TGTGCCAGCAGCGCCCTGAGCTCCTATAATTCACCCCTCCACTTT.

The chain carries TRBV4-2 and TRBJ2-5; D is undetermined. The CDR3 is 16 amino acids. CDR1 and CDR2 from the germline V gene are LGHNA and YNFKEQ. V gave up 1 base and J gave up 1 base, with 13 bases separating them. The CDR3 here is CASSQVVVGIQETQYF. The CDR3 coding sequence is TGTGCCAGCAGCCAAGTTGTAGTTGGGATCCAAGAGACCCAGTACTTC.

The genes are TRBV18 and TRBJ2-7; D possibly corresponds to TRBD1 (5 bases). Looked up from germline, CDR1 is KGHSH and CDR2 is LQKENI. There are 16 residues in the CDR3. Trimming stripped 2 bases from V and 7 bases from J, with 21 bases between. The CDR3, as DNA: TGTGCCAGCTCACCAGTGATGGGGCTCTCCTACAATGAGCAGTACTTC. Its translation: CASSPVMGLSYNEQYF.

The V gene is TRBV29-1, the J gene TRBJ1-1; D gene ambiguous. The V end was cut by 5 bases, the J end by 0 bases, with 10 bases between. CDR1 and CDR2 (germline): SQVTM, ANQGSEA. The CDR3 sequence is 13 residues long. CDR3 sequence: CSVSGVMNTEAFF. The CDR3 bases are TGCAGCGTTTCTGGCGTCATGAACACTGAAGCTTTCTTT. The complete variable domain, with remaining parts taken from reference TRBV29-1 and TRBJ1-1, reads SAVISQKPSRDICQRGTSLTIQCQVDSQVTMMFWYRQQPGQSLTLIATANQGSEATYESGFVIDKFPISRPNLTFSTLTVSNMSPEDSSIYLCSVSGVMNTEAFFGQGTRLTVV.

This clonotype was observed a few times. The gene calls are TRBV12-3 or TRBV12-4 and TRBJ2-3; 8 positions match TRBD2. The CDR3 contains 17 residues. Trimming cost V 5 bases and J 2 bases; bases outside gene matches: 12. The CDR3, as DNA: TGTGCCAGCAGTCTCGATCCGCGGGGGGCCTTCACAGATACGCAGTATTTT. Amino acid sequence: CASSLDPRGAFTDTQYF.

This clonotype has only a few counts. The genes are TRBV6-2 or TRBV6-3 and TRBJ2-5; 8 bases line up with TRBD2. CDR1 is MNHEY and CDR2 is SVGEGT in the germline V gene. J lost 5 bases, V lost 8 bases, and 7 bases had no gene match. The CDR3 length is 13 residues. CDR3 in amino acids: CASAIAGSETQYF. The CDR3, as DNA: TGTGCCAGCGCCATAGCGGGAAGTGAGACCCAGTACTTC.